This T cell receptor beta chain derives from a study of Ad26.COV2.S vaccination and SARS-CoV-2 variants. Study-wide results and caveats: It is possible that the TCR breadth and depth analyses underestimated the total T cell responses.

In the case of this clone: Its antigen remains unknown.

This CDR3 is 14 amino acids long. Germline lookup yields CDR1 SGHTA and CDR2 FQGTGA. Trimming cost V 5 bases and J 4 bases, with 11 bases left between them. Described treatment: roughly 20 received Ad26.COV2.S at low or high dose, single or two shots; 5 received placebo; per-sample allocation not given. The samples date from day 63 after the first vaccine or placebo injection. The repertoire was sequenced with immunoSEQ multiplex PCR; TCRdb's copy has only in-frame clones and lacks some. The repertoire holds some 290,000 clones, around 85% seen once, with 2.1% in the top ten. The gene calls are TRBV7-3 and TRBJ2-2; D may be TRBD1 (5 bases). This clonotype was obtained from a person between 18 and 59 years old who received the Ad26.COV2.S COVID-19 vaccine or a placebo. Source: peripheral blood, taken in a trial of Ad26.COV2.S vaccine versus placebo. The CDR3 spells CASSHYRITGELFF. The CDR3 DNA follows: TGTGCCAGCAGCCATTACAGGATCACCGGGGAGCTGTTTTTT.